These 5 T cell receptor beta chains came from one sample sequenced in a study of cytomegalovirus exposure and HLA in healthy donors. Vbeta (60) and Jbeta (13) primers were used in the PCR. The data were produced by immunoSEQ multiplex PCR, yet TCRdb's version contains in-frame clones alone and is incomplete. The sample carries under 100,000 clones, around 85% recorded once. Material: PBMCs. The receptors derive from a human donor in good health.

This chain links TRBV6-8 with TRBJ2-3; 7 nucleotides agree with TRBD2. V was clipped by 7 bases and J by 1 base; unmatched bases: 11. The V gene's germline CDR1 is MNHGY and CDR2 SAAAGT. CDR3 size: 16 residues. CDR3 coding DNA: TGTGCCAGCACGTGCAGGGAGGGTATGGGCACAGATACGCAGTATTTT. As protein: CASTCREGMGTDTQYF.

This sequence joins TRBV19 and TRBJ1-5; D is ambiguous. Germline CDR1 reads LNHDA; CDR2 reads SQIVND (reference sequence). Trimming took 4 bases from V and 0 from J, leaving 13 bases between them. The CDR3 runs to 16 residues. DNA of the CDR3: TGTGCCAGTAGTAAGATCGGGGAATATAGCAATCAGCCCCAGCATTTT. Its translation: CASSKIGEYSNQPQHF.

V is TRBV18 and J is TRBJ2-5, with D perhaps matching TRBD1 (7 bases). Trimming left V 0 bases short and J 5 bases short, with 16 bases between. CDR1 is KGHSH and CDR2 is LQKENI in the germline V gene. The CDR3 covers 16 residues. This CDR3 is CASSPPSLSGGETQYF. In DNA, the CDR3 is TGTGCCAGCTCACCACCAAGCTTGTCAGGGGGGGAGACCCAGTACTTC. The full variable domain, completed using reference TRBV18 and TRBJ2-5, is NAGVMQNPRHLVRRRGQEARLRCSPMKGHSHVYWYRQLPEEGLKFMVYLQKENIIDESGMPKERFSAEFPKEGPSILRIQQVVRGDSAAYFCASSPPSLSGGETQYFGPGTRLLVL.

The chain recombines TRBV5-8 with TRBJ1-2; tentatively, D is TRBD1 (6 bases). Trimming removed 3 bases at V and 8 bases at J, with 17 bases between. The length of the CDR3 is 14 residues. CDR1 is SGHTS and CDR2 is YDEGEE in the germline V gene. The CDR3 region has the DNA TGTGCCAGCAGCTGGGAGGGGGGAAGAGGCGGCTACACCTTC. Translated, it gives CASSWEGGRGGYTF.

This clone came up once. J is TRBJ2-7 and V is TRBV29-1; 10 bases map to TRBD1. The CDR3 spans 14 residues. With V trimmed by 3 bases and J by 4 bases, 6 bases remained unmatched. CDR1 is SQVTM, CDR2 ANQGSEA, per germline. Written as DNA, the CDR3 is TGCAGCGTTGATCTGGGACAGGGGTTTTACGAGCAGTACTTC. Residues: CSVDLGQGFYEQYF.